The entry below describes one TCR beta chain. The PCR had 60 Vbeta and 13 Jbeta primers. TCRdb keeps only in-frame clones here, not all; method: immunoSEQ multiplex PCR. The table has roughly 80,000 clones, 63% seen once. This sample was taken from a study of cytomegalovirus exposure and HLA in healthy donors. There were likely unrecorded immune exposures, though donors were nominally healthy when sampled. This clonotype was sampled from a man aged 25-40 years in good health and CMV-seropositive. Sequencing input: PBMCs.

The CDR3 spells CASSLKGTDNYGYTF. The CDR3 DNA is TGTGCCAGCAGTCTAAAGGGGACAGATAACTATGGCTACACCTTC. The chain recombines TRBV6-1 with TRBJ1-2; 7 nucleotides line up with TRBD1. Trimming took 5 bases from V and 1 from J; bases not matched to a gene: 7. Germline lookup yields CDR1 MNHNS and CDR2 SASEGT. This CDR3 is 15 amino acids long.